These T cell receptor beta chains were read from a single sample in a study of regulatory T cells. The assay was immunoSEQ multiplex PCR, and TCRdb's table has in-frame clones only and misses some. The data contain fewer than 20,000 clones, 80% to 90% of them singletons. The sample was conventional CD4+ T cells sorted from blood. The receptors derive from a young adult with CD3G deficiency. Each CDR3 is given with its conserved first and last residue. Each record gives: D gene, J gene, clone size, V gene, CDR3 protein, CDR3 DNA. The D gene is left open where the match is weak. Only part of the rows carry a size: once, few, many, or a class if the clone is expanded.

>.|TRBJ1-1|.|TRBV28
CASSLGVRAFF
TGTGCCAGCAGTCTTGGTGTACGGGCTTTCTTT
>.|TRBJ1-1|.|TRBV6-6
CASSRGRFGNTEAFF
TGTGCCAGCAGCCGGGGACGTTTTGGGAACACTGAAGCTTTCTTT
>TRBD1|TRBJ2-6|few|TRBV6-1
CASSVRDRGLFGANVLTF
TGTGCCAGCAGTGTCCGGGACAGGGGGCTTTTTGGGGCCAACGTCCTGACTTTC
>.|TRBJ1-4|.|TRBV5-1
CASSLAGGSEKLFF
TGCGCCAGCAGCTTGGCGGGAGGGAGCGAAAAACTGTTTTTT
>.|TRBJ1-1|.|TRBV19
CASSRPVGTEAFF
TGTGCCAGTAGTCGTCCCGTGGGCACTGAAGCTTTCTTT
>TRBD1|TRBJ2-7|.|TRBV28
CASSSGTGARYEQYF
TGTGCCAGCAGTTCCGGGACAGGGGCACGGTACGAGCAGTACTTC
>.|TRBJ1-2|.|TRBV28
CASSVHRVGYTF
TGTGCCAGCAGTGTCCACAGGGTAGGCTACACCTTC
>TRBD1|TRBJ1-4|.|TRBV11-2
CASSLGTGYEKLFF
TGTGCCAGCAGCTTAGGGACAGGATATGAAAAACTGTTTTTT
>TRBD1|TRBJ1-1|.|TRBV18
CASSPRTGEAFF
TGTGCCAGCTCACCTCGGACAGGGGAAGCTTTCTTT
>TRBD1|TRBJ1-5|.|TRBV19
CASSSRTGGNNQPQHF
TGTGCCAGTAGTTCCCGGACAGGGGGTAACAATCAGCCCCAGCATTTT
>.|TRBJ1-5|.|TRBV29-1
CSPLFGSSVVQPQHF
TGCAGCCCTTTGTTCGGTTCGTCCGTTGTTCAGCCCCAGCATTTT
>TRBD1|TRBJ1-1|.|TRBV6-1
CASSQTSGTGRRAFF
TGTGCCAGCAGTCAGACCTCCGGGACAGGGAGAAGAGCTTTCTTT
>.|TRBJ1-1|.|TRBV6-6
CASSHQGGWTEAFF
TGTGCCAGCAGTCACCAGGGTGGATGGACTGAAGCTTTCTTT
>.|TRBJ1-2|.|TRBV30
CAWSARGDRLNYGYTF
TGTGCCTGGAGTGCCCGAGGGGACCGCCTAAACTATGGCTACACCTTC
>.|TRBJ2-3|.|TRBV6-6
CASSSVTDTQYF
TGTGCCAGCAGTTCCGTCACAGATACGCAGTATTTT
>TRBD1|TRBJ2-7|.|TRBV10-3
CATSFGTEAYEQYF
TGTGCCACCTCATTCGGGACAGAGGCCTACGAGCAGTACTTC
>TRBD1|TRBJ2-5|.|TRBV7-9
CASSFGDRGRQETQYF
TGTGCCAGCAGCTTCGGTGACAGGGGGCGACAAGAGACCCAGTACTTC
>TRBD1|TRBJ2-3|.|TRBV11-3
CASSLTGAPTDTQYF
TGTGCCAGCAGCCTGACAGGGGCTCCCACAGATACGCAGTATTTT
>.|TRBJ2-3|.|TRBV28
CASGGSYRTDTQYF
TGTGCCTCAGGGGGGAGCTATCGCACAGATACGCAGTATTTT
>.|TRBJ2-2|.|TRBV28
CASGPQLGRANTGELFF
TGTGCCAGCGGACCTCAACTCGGACGGGCGAACACCGGGGAGCTGTTTTTT
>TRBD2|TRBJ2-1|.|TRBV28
CASSSSQAGGHSEQFF
TGTGCCAGCAGTTCCTCCCAAGCGGGAGGCCACAGTGAGCAGTTCTTC
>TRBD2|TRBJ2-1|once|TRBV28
CASIAGGYNEQFF
TGTGCCAGCATAGCGGGAGGGTACAATGAGCAGTTCTTC
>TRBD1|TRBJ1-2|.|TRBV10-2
CASSEPDRGPGYTF
TGCGCCAGCAGTGAACCGGACAGGGGGCCTGGCTACACCTTC
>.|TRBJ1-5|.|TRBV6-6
CASSQGSNQPQHF
TGTGCCAGCAGTCAGGGCAGCAATCAGCCCCAGCATTTT
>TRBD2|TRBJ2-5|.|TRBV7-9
CASSLASSGQETQYF
TGTGCCAGCAGCTTAGCATCTAGCGGCCAAGAGACCCAGTACTTC
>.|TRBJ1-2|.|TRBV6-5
CASSSRGGEGSDGYTF
TGTGCCAGCAGTTCCCGGGGAGGGGAGGGGTCGGATGGCTACACCTTC
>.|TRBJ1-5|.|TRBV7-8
CASSLASRGHSNQPQHF
TGTGCCAGCAGCTTAGCAAGCAGGGGCCATAGCAATCAGCCCCAGCATTTT
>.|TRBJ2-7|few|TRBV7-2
CASSSQTGKAYEQYF
TGTGCCAGCAGCTCTCAAACAGGGAAGGCTTACGAGCAGTACTTC
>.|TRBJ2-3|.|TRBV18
CASSPLGGTDTQYF
TGTGCCAGCTCACCCTTGGGGGGAACAGATACGCAGTATTTT
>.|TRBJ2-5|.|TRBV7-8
CASSLGWTERETQYF
TGTGCCAGCAGCTTAGGCTGGACAGAGCGGGAGACCCAGTACTTC
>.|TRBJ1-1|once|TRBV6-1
CASSASVGGRRTEAFF
TGTGCCAGCAGTGCGTCGGTGGGAGGTCGCCGCACTGAAGCTTTCTTT
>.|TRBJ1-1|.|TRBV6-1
CASSEGSMYSRSEAFF
TGTGCCAGCAGTGAAGGTTCGATGTACAGCCGGAGTGAAGCTTTCTTT
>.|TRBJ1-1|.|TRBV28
CASSLGAGPMNTEAFF
TGTGCCAGCAGTTTAGGGGCAGGGCCAATGAACACTGAAGCTTTCTTT
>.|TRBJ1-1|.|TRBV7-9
CASSLAGSGNTEAFF
TGTGCCAGCAGCTTGGCTGGATCAGGGAACACTGAAGCTTTCTTT
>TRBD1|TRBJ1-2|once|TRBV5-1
CASSLVGQGGDGYTF
TGCGCCAGCAGCTTGGTAGGACAGGGAGGCGATGGCTACACCTTC
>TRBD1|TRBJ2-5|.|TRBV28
CASSPLGTVETQYF
TGTGCCAGCAGCCCTTTGGGGACAGTAGAGACCCAGTACTTC
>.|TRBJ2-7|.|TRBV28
CASSIQTGAYEQYF
TGTGCCAGCAGTATCCAAACAGGAGCCTACGAGCAGTACTTC
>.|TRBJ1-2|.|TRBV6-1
CASSDIWGSYGYTF
TGTGCCAGCAGTGACATCTGGGGGAGCTATGGCTACACCTTC
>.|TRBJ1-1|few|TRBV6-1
CASSALWTEAFF
TGTGCCAGCAGTGCCCTGTGGACTGAAGCTTTCTTT
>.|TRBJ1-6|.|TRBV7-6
CASSPEGGPNSPLHF
TGTGCCAGCAGCCCGGAAGGAGGCCCTAATTCACCCCTCCACTTT
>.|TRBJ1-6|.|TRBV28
CASSLGRGRSYNSPLHF
TGTGCCAGCAGTTTAGGGCGGGGGCGCTCCTATAATTCACCCCTCCACTTT
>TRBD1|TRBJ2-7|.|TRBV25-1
CASRTGCPYEQYF
TGTGCCAGCAGGACAGGGTGTCCCTACGAGCAGTACTTC
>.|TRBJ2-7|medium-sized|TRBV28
CASSLSQYEQYF
TGTGCCAGCAGTTTATCTCAGTACGAGCAGTACTTC
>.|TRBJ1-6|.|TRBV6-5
CASSYSGGNSPLHF
TGTGCCAGCAGTTACTCCGGTGGGAATTCACCCCTCCACTTT
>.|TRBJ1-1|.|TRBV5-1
CASSLGTVNTEAFF
TGCGCCAGCAGTTTGGGGACCGTGAACACTGAAGCTTTCTTT
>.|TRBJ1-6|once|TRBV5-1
CASQQGWNSPLHF
TGCGCCAGCCAGCAGGGGTGGAATTCACCCCTCCACTTT
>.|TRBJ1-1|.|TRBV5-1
CASSLAGFTEAFF
TGCGCCAGCAGCTTGGCAGGCTTCACTGAAGCTTTCTTT
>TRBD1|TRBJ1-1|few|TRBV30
CAWKGGTGTGRTEAFF
TGTGCCTGGAAGGGCGGGACAGGGACGGGTAGGACTGAAGCTTTCTTT
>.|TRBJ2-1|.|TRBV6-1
CASSKQGYEQFF
TGTGCCAGCAGTAAACAGGGTTATGAGCAGTTCTTC
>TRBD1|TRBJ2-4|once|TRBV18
CASSPLGTGEGNIQYF
TGTGCCAGCTCACCCCTAGGGACAGGTGAGGGGAACATTCAGTACTTC
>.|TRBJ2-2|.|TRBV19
CASSEMNTGELFF
TGTGCCAGTAGTGAGATGAACACCGGGGAGCTGTTTTTT
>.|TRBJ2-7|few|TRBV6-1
CASSGLQEQYF
TGTGCCAGCAGTGGACTCCAAGAGCAGTACTTC
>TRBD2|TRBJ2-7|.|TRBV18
CASSRLAGVEQYF
TGTGCCAGCTCAAGACTAGCGGGAGTCGAGCAGTACTTC
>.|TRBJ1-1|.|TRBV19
CASTGVGTEAFF
TGTGCCAGTACAGGGGTAGGCACTGAAGCTTTCTTT
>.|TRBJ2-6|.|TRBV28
CASRPTPHSGANVLTF
TGTGCCAGCAGACCTACACCTCACTCTGGGGCCAACGTCCTGACTTTC
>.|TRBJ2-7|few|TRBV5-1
CASSFGGASYEQYF
TGCGCCAGCAGCTTCGGCGGGGCCTCCTACGAGCAGTACTTC
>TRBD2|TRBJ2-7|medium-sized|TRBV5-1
CASSLGPIGGSSYEQYF
TGCGCCAGCAGCTTGGGTCCTATAGGCGGGAGCTCCTACGAGCAGTACTTC
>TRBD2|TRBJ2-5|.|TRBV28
CASSAPGGSETQYF
TGTGCCAGCAGTGCCCCCGGCGGGAGTGAGACCCAGTACTTC
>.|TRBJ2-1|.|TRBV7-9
CASSLDGRSNEQFF
TGTGCCAGCAGCTTAGACGGACGGAGTAATGAGCAGTTCTTC
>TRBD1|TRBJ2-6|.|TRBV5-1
CASSSSGTAANVLTF
TGCGCCAGCAGCTCTTCCGGGACAGCGGCCAACGTCCTGACTTTC